The subject of this entry is one TCR beta chain. Its antigen is still unknown. The data stem from a study of T cell responses to AZD1222 COVID-19 vaccine. This CDR3 is 14 amino acids long. Germline CDR1 is MNHEY and CDR2 is SMNVEV (reference sequence). With 5 bases clipped from V and 5 bases from J, the junction kept 5 bases outside the gene matches. Profiling relied on immunoSEQ multiplex PCR, and the TCRdb table lists in-frame clones only, not all of them. There are about 75,000 clones in the sample; more than 70% occur only once, and 10% lies in the top ten. General study points: Vaccination with two AZD1222 doses was followed by a rise in Spike-specific TCR breadth and depth.

The clonotype was recovered from an adult who received the MenACWY meningococcal vaccine as a control. This chain joins TRBV27 and TRBJ1-2; 10 nucleotides line up with TRBD1. Sample: peripheral blood, taken 28 days after the second dose of the MenACWY control vaccine. The CDR3 DNA sequence: TGTGCCAGCAGTCAGGGACAGGGGAGATATGGCTACACCTTC. This translates into CASSQGQGRYGYTF.